This entry lists 5 T cell receptor beta chains sequenced from one sample in a study of CD8+CD57+ T cells in acquired aplastic anemia. Patients sequenced had flow cytometry evidence of CD8+CD57+ cell expansion. Genomic DNA, serving as template, underwent TCR beta VDJ and CDR3 profiling. From the reads, TCRdb called clonotypes with MiXCR, one entry per CDR3 protein. The table shows 150,000 to 200,000 distinct CDR3 sequences, with about 48% occurring only once. Sequenced input: sorted CD4+, CD8+, or CD8+CD57+ T cells (not recorded which) from PBMCs. Receptors originate from a human donor with aplastic anemia.

In this sample, this clonotype turned up many times. The CDR3 nucleotides read TGTGCCAGCAGCCCCTCCTACAATGAGCAGTTCTTC. Amino acid sequence: CASSPSYNEQFF. J is TRBJ2-1 and V is TRBV5-5; no definite D call. The V end lost 4 bases, the J end lost 0 bases, and 2 bases lay between the germline ends. Germline V gene sequence: CDR1 SGHKS, CDR2 YYEKEE (reference sequence). CDR3 length: 12 amino acids.

CDR3 in DNA: TGCGCCAGCAGCCGAGACAGGGCCTTCTACGAGCAGTACTTC. It encodes CASSRDRAFYEQYF. The rearrangement uses TRBV5-1 and TRBJ2-7; 7 bases align to TRBD1. With 4 bases clipped from V and 3 bases from J, the junction kept 7 bases outside the gene matches. Per the germline V gene, CDR1 is SGHRS and CDR2 is YFSETQ. The CDR3 is 14 amino acids.

The chain carries TRBV7-2 and TRBJ1-6; D might be TRBD1 (5 bases). The CDR3 is 14 residues long. The V gene lost 5 bases and the J gene lost 9 bases, with 14 bases spanning the gap. Looked up from germline, CDR1 is SGHTA and CDR2 is FQGNSA. The CDR3 reads CASSTRTRGSPLHF. The DNA of the CDR3 is TGTGCCAGCAGCACCCGGACACGAGGTTCACCCCTCCACTTT.

The rearrangement uses TRBV20-1 and TRBJ1-6; 9 bases are shared with TRBD1. Germline loops: CDR1 DFQATT, CDR2 SNEGSKA (reference sequence). The V segment lost 0 bases and the J segment 10 bases; nucleotides outside the gene matches: 7. The CDR3 extends over 15 amino acids. The CDR3 nucleotides read TGCAGTGCTAGAGACTTACAGGGGGCTCAATCACCCCTCCACTTT. Translating gives CSARDLQGAQSPLHF.

This clonotype turned up a few times. The rearrangement links TRBV29-1 to TRBJ2-7; tentatively, D is TRBD1 or TRBD2 (5 bases each). CDR3 length: 15 amino acids. The germline V and J ends were trimmed by 4 bases and 1 base, with 17 bases remaining between them. Per germline, CDR1 SQVTM and CDR2 ANQGSEA. The CDR3 region is CSVGYRGRRSYEQYF. For the CDR3, the DNA is TGCAGCGTTGGGTATCGGGGCAGGAGATCCTACGAGCAGTACTTC.